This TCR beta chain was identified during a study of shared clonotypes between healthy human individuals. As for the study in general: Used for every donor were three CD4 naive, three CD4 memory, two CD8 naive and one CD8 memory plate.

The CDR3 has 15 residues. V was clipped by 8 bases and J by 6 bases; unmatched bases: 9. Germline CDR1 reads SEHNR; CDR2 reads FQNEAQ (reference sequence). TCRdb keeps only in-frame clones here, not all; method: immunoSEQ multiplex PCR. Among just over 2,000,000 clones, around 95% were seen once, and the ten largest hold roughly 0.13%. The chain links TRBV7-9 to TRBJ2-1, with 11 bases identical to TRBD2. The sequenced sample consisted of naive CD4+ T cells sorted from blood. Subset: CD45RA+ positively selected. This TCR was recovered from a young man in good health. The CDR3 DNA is TGTGCCAGCTCCGCCGGGACTAGCGGCAGCAATGAGCAGTTCTTC. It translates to CASSAGTSGSNEQFF. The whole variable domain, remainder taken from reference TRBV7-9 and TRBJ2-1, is DTGVSQNPRHKITKRGQNVTFRCDPISEHNRLYWYRQTLGQGPEFLTYFQNEAQLEKSRLLSDRFSAERPKGSFSTLEIQRTEQGDSAMYLCASSAGTSGSNEQFFGPGTRLTVL.